Here is one T cell receptor (beta chain) with its context. Its specificity is not known. This entry is derived from a study of shared clonotypes between healthy human individuals. Study at large: The plates for each donor numbered three CD4 naive, three CD4 memory, two CD8 naive and one CD8 memory.

Findings and caveats of the study: Although depth was large, rarefaction showed that sequencing of the sorted subsets was incomplete. Naive CD4 clonotypes were shared across a few donors at 4.5% to 6.5%.

Nashville, Tennessee was home to all donors, who were Caucasian adults. Assay used: immunoSEQ multiplex PCR; TCRdb lists only in-frame clones, some missing. The sample yields 600,000 to 750,000 clones, roughly 72% seen once. Per germline, CDR1 SNHLY and CDR2 FYNNEI. The J segment lost 6 bases and the V segment lost 7 bases, leaving 13 bases of the junction unmatched. The length of the CDR3 is 16 residues. The TCR sequence derives from a woman aged 30 to 39 in good health. Sample: memory CD4+ T cells sorted from blood. Regarding subset: CD45RA-negative fraction. The chain links TRBV2 to TRBJ2-7, with 12 bases that match TRBD2. The CDR3 here is CASNHGALAGGSEQYF. CDR3 bases: TGTGCCAGCAACCACGGGGCGCTAGCGGGAGGGTCCGAGCAGTACTTC.